This entry features one TCR beta chain sequence. The antigen remains undetermined. The data belong to a study of shared clonotypes between healthy human individuals. Study findings and constraints: When naive CD4 clonotypes were compared across several donors, about 4.8% were shared.

The V segment lost 0 bases and the J segment 4 bases; nucleotides outside the gene matches: 6. Germline V gene data show CDR1 as SGHKS and CDR2 as YYEKEE (reference sequence). This CDR3 has 15 amino acids. Generated by immunoSEQ multiplex PCR, the TCRdb table keeps only in-frame clones and is missing some. The table includes 1.6 million or so clones, less than 99% detected once. The V call is TRBV5-5, the J call TRBJ1-2; 7 bases line up with TRBD1. This receptor was obtained from a man aged 25 to 45 in good health. Sample: naive CD4+ T cells sorted from blood. Documented subset: CD45RA+ positively selected. In DNA form, the CDR3 reads TGTGCCAGCAGCTTGGTGGAGGGGGCTGGCTATGGCTACACCTTC. Protein: CASSLVEGAGYGYTF.